The T cell receptor beta chain described here comes from a study of blood T cell repertoires in COVID-19. Study information: Whether acute or convalescent, the COVID-19 samples came from the United States, Italy and Spain. Sources were T cells, B-cell-depleted T cells, or PBMCs; the material itself was cDNA or gDNA.

The germline V gene has CDR1 SNHLY and CDR2 FYNNEI. The V gene end was trimmed by 4 bases and the J gene end by 0 bases; junction bases not matched to a gene: 6. The CDR3 totals 17 residues. Assay used: immunoSEQ multiplex PCR; TCRdb lists only in-frame clones, some missing. The sample has about 61,000 clones, more than 65% seen once. The chain combines TRBV2 with TRBJ2-6; 7 nucleotides match TRBD1. The TCR was taken from a woman between 65 and 79 years old with acute or convalescent COVID-19. Sample: peripheral blood. The CDR3 sequence: CASSGTGTNSGANVLTF. CDR3 sequence (DNA): TGTGCCAGCAGTGGGACAGGAACCAACTCTGGGGCCAACGTCCTGACTTTC.